This T cell receptor (beta chain) was identified in a study of shared clonotypes between healthy human individuals. Sequencing used immunoSEQ multiplex PCR; TCRdb keeps in-frame clones, though not all of them. This sample carries roughly 500,000 clones, around 75% of them seen once, and the ten largest clones take less than 15%. The CDR3 runs 17 residues. Germline loops: CDR1 SGHVS, CDR2 FNYEAQ. The V gene end was trimmed by 3 bases and the J gene end by 3 bases; junction bases not matched to a gene: 10. This sequence originates from a woman in her thirties or forties in good health. Some clones in this sample may be carry-over from other donors' samples. V and J are TRBV7-6 and TRBJ1-3; TRBD1 aligns across 8 bases. Sequenced material: PBMCs. The DNA of the CDR3 is TGTGCCAGCAGCTTCGGACAGGGTCTGGGCGGTGGAAACACCATATATTTT. Translation gives CASSFGQGLGGGNTIYF.